This T cell receptor beta chain was captured in a study of beta chain features in type 1 diabetes. CDR1 is KGHSH, CDR2 LQKENI, per germline. This CDR3 has 16 amino acids. The J segment lost 8 bases and the V segment lost 1 base, leaving 9 bases of the junction unmatched. Whole-study findings and limits: All four CD4+ subsets of Type 1 diabetes patients contained TCRB CDR3s that were moderately but significantly shorter. Diminished insertions and augmented deletions at VDJ junctions characterized type 1 diabetes patients.

CD45RO/CCR7/CD25/CD127/CD95/CD27 staining was used to isolate CD4+ naive, central memory, regulatory and stem cell-like memory cells by sorting. Regarding this clone: Its cognate antigen is unknown.

Expressed TCRB transcripts were sequenced because the entire RNA isolate underwent reverse transcription. Around 3.9 million reads per sample were averaged for naive, central memory and regulatory samples. Libraries were prepared by immunoSEQ multiplex PCR; TCRdb keeps only in-frame clonotypes and omits some of them. This sample has 970,000 or so clones; about a sixth occur once, and the top ten carry 0.02% to 0.03%. The rearrangement uses TRBV18 and TRBJ2-1; 9 bases line up with TRBD2. The receptor comes from a woman between 18 and 30 years old in good health. Material for sequencing was naive CD4+ T cells from blood. The CDR3 loop is CASSPRLAVYRYEQFF. CDR3 sequence (DNA): TGTGCCAGCTCACCACGACTAGCGGTGTACAGGTATGAGCAGTTCTTC.